This T cell receptor (beta chain) was found in a study of blood T cells in healthy people across ages. General study findings and limits: Per million T cells, the diversity of TCR beta decreased roughly linearly as age advanced.

The V gene end was trimmed by 7 bases and the J gene end by 4 bases; junction bases not matched to a gene: 5. Germline V gives CDR1 MDHEN, CDR2 SYDVKM. There are 14 residues in the CDR3. Every donor provided approximately 10 milliliters of peripheral blood. Remarks on this clonotype: Its antigen remains unidentified.

Next came a second PCR, run for about 6 to 12 cycles, which used a sample-barcoded 5' primer along with a J-beta primer mix. Researchers report that a template-switch adaptor with 12 random nucleotides tagged each cDNA molecule. TCRdb recomputed calls from the 5' RACE reads with MiXCR, one row per CDR3 protein. The sample holds about 700,000 distinct CDR3 sequences; about 34% are singletons and the top ten take 15%. Material for sequencing was blood. This TCR derives from a woman of 80 years or more in good health. The genes are TRBV28 and TRBJ2-2; 8 nucleotides match TRBD2. CDR3: CASNKLAATGELFF. CDR3 bases: TGTGCCAGCAATAAACTAGCGGCCACCGGGGAGCTGTTTTTT.